The clone carrying this T cell receptor (beta chain) was counted many times. Antigen: not known. Germline V CDR1 and CDR2: SGHAT, FQNNGV. The CDR3 is made up of 11 amino acids. V lost 5 bases and J lost 7, with 7 bases in between. This specimen comes from a study of spatial heterogeneity in lung cancer. In TCRdb, the 5' RACE reads were re-called with MiXCR into one record per CDR3 protein. Here the sample spans 14,000 or so distinct CDR3 sequences, about 4.5% being singletons. General study points: In tumors, expanded intratumoral alpha and beta TCR counts tracked mutation counts.

Regarding time point: sample taken at primary tumor resection. Untreated early-stage non-small cell lung cancer patients, fewer than 85 in total, were the donors. The V and J genes are TRBV11-2 and TRBJ2-3; D is ambiguous. This sample comprised lung tumor tissue, obtained at surgery. This TCR was recovered from a female donor with early-stage non-small cell lung cancer. In DNA, the CDR3 is TGTGCCAGCAGCCCCTCCTATACGCAGTATTTT. This codes for CASSPSYTQYF.